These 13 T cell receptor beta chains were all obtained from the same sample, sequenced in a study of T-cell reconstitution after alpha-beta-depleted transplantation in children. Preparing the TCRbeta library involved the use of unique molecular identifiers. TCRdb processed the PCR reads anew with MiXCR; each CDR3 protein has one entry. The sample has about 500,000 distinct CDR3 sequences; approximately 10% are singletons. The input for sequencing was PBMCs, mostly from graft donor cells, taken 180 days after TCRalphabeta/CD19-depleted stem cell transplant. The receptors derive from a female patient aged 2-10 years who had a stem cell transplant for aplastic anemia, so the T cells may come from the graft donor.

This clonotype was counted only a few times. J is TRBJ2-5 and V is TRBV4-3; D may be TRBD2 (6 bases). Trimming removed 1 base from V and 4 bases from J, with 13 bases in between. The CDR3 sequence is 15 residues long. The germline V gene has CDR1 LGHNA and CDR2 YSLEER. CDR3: CASSQGSGSPETQYF. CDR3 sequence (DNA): TGCGCCAGCAGCCAAGGCTCCGGGAGTCCAGAGACCCAGTACTTC.

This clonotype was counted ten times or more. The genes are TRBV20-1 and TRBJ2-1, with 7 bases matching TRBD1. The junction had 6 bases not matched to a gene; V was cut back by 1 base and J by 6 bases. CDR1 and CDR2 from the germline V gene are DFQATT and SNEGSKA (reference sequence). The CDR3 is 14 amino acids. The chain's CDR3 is CSARAWDRSNEQFF. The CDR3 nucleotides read TGCAGTGCTAGAGCTTGGGACAGAAGCAATGAGCAGTTCTTC.

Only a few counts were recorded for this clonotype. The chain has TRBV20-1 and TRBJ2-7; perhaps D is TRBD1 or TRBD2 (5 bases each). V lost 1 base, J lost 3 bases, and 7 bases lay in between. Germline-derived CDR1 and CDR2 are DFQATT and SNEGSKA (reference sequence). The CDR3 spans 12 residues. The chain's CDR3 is CSARGDVYEQYF. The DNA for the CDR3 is TGCAGTGCTAGAGGGGACGTCTACGAGCAGTACTTC.

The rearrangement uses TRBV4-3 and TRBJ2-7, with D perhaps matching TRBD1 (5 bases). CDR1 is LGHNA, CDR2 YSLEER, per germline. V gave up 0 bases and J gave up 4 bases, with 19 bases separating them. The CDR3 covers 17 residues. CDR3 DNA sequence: TGCGCCAGCAGCCAAGATAGGGGCCAGGCTTCCAATTACGAGCAGTACTTC. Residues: CASSQDRGQASNYEQYF.

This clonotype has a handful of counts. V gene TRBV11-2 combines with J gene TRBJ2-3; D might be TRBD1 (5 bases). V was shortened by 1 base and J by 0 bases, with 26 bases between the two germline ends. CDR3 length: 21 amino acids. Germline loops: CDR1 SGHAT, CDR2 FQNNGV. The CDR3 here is CASSLVWYPTAPRQSTDTQYF. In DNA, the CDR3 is TGTGCCAGCAGCTTAGTTTGGTACCCAACCGCCCCGAGACAGAGCACAGATACGCAGTATTTT.

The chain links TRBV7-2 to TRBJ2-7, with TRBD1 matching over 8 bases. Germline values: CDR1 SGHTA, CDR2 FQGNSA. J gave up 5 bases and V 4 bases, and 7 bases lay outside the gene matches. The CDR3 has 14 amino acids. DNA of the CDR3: TGTGCCAGCAGCTCACGACAGGGGTGGAACGAGCAGTACTTC. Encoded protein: CASSSRQGWNEQYF.

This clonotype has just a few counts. The CDR3 loop reads CASSPRGDYGYTF. The CDR3 coding sequence is TGTGCCAGCAGCCCCAGGGGCGACTATGGCTACACCTTC. V usage is TRBV7-8 and J usage is TRBJ1-2; TRBD1 is a possible D gene (6 bases). Germline V lookup: CDR1 SGHVS, CDR2 FQNEAQ. The CDR3 loop spans 13 amino acids. Trimming pared 5 bases from V and 3 bases from J, leaving 10 bases between. The full variable domain, in which reference TRBV7-8 and TRBJ1-2 provide the parts outside the CDR3, is GAGVSQSPRYKVAKRGQDVALRCDPISGHVSLFWYQQALGQGPEFLTYFQNEAQLDKSGLPSDRFFAERPEGSVSTLKIQRTQQEDSAVYLCASSPRGDYGYTFGSGTRLTVV.

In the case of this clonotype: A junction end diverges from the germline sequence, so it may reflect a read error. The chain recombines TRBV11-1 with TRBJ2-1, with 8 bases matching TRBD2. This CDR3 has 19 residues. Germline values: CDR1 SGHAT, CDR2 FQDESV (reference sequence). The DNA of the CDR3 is TGTGCCAGCAGCTTAGAAGCCGGTAGGGCGGGAGGTTCGTACAATGAGCGGTTCTTC. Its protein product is CASSLEAGRAGGSYNERFF.

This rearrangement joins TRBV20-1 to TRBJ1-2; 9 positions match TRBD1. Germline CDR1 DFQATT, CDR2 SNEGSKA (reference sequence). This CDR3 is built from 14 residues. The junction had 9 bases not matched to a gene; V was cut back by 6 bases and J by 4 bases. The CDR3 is CSAQDRGVLYGYTF. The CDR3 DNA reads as TGCAGTGCACAGGACAGGGGCGTACTCTATGGCTACACCTTC.

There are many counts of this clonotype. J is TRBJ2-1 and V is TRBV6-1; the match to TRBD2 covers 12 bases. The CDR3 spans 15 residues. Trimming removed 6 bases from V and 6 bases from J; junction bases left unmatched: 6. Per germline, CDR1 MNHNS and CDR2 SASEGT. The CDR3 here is CASSSSGRGFNEQFF. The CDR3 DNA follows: TGTGCCAGCAGCTCTAGCGGGAGGGGGTTCAATGAGCAGTTCTTC.

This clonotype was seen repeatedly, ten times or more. CDR3 in DNA: TGCAGCGTTGAGGTCTGGACCACTCCAGGGGGGGTCTACGAGCAGTACTTC. Protein product: CSVEVWTTPGGVYEQYF. The chain carries TRBV29-1 and TRBJ2-7; D is perhaps TRBD1 or TRBD2 (7 bases each). Trimming took off 3 bases at V and 3 bases at J, with 24 bases between the two ends. The CDR3 runs to 17 residues. Germline V gene data show CDR1 as SQVTM and CDR2 as ANQGSEA.

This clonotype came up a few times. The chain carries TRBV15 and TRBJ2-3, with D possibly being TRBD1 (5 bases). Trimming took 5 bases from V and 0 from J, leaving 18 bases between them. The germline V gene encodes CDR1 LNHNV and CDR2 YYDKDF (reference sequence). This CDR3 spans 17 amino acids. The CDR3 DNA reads TGTGCCACCAGCCAATCCGTCAGGGCGGCGAGCACAGATACGCAGTATTTT. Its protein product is CATSQSVRAASTDTQYF.

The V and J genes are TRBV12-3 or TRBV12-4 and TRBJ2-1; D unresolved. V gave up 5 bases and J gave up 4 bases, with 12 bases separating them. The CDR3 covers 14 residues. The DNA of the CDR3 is TGTGCCAGCAGTCTTCTCGGGCATTACAATGAGCAGTTCTTC. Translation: CASSLLGHYNEQFF.